This T cell receptor (beta chain) was sequenced during a study of blood T cell repertoires in COVID-19. The wider study: Italy, Spain and the United States were the sources of the convalescent and acute COVID-19 samples. PBMCs, B-cell-depleted T cells, or T cells were the source of the cDNA or gDNA that made up the material.

Original analysis: Cell counts per sample came from amplifying reference gene primers. Libraries were prepared by immunoSEQ multiplex PCR; TCRdb keeps only in-frame clonotypes and omits some of them. V and J calls and clone size are as listed in that table; D and trimming were resolved from the DNA. The sample records 300,000 to 450,000 clones, about 89% being singletons. This CDR3 comprises 15 residues. The ends were cut back, 5 bases at V and 10 bases at J, with 23 bases in the middle. CDR1 is MDHEN, CDR2 SYDVKM, per germline. The chain uses TRBV28 and TRBJ1-1; a weak D match, TRBD1 (6 bases). Sequenced: peripheral blood. This TCR was sampled from a woman in her fifties or sixties with COVID-19, enrolled during active disease. The CDR3 DNA reads TGTGCCAGCAGTCCGCGGACGGGTGGCCTCAGGGGAGCTTTCTTT. The encoded protein is CASSPRTGGLRGAFF.